This T cell receptor (beta chain) was captured in a study of graft-versus-host responses after intestinal transplantation. About the study: Every recipient underwent anti-thymocyte globulin induction, then tacrolimus and steroids for roughly 3 years. Study outcomes and limitations: GvH clones occurred in recipient marrow; some first appeared in ileum or blood. Individuals carrying graft-donor T cell macrochimerism showed high graft-versus-host to host-versus-graft clonal ratios in allografts.

The authors processed graft tissue to release intraepithelial and lamina propria lymphocytes. Method: immunoSEQ multiplex PCR; TCRdb's copy keeps in-frame clones and lacks some. The table includes several thousand clones, about three quarters detected once. This clone was detected only a few times. Its antigen is unknown. Trimming removed 3 bases from V and 4 bases from J, with 12 bases in between. Germline V CDR1 and CDR2: SGHAT, FQNNGV. This CDR3 region has 15 residues. The sample here was ileum tissue, taken 230 to 240 days after intestinal transplantation. The TCR comes from a human patient who received an intestinal transplant, so some T cells may come from the graft donor. The rearrangement links TRBV11-2 to TRBJ2-2, with a weak D call TRBD1 (6 bases). This CDR3 is CASSFNRASTGELFF. The CDR3 DNA reads TGTGCCAGCAGCTTCAACAGGGCGAGCACCGGGGAGCTGTTTTTT.